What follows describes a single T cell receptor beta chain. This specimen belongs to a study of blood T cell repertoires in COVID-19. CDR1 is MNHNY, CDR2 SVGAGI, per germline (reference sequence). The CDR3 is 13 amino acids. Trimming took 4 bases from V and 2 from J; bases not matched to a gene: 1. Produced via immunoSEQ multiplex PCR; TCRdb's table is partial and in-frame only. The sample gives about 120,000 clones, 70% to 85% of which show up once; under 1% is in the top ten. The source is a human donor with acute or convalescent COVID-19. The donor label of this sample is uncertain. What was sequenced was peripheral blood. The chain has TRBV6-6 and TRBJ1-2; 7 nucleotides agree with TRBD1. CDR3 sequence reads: CASSLQGNYGYTF. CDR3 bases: TGTGCCAGCAGTTTACAGGGGAACTATGGCTACACCTTC.